These T cell receptor beta chains were read from a single sample in a study of blood T cell repertoires in COVID-19. The method was immunoSEQ multiplex PCR; TCRdb's version includes in-frame clones alone and lacks a portion of them. Of 200,000 to 250,000 clones listed, about 90% are singletons. Sequencing input: PBMCs or T cells enriched from blood (not recorded which). The receptors shown here come from a man aged 30-40 years who had recovered from COVID-19. The CDR3 runs from the conserved cysteine through the conserved F or W. A clone size is listed for some rows: how often the clone was seen (once, few, many), or a class if it is expanded.

>TRBV24-1|.|TRBJ2-2
CATSEIQGGGPGELFF
>TRBV6-5|.|TRBJ2-3
CASSYRDRGSDTQYF
>TRBV29-1|.|TRBJ2-7
CSVGDTPYEQYF
>TRBV28|.|TRBJ1-5
CASSVLAGLGQPQHF
>TRBV27|.|TRBJ1-2
CASSGGEGNYGYTF
>TRBV12-3/TRBV12-4|.|TRBJ2-5
CASSFSTQETQYF
>TRBV7-9|few|TRBJ2-1
CASSPRTSALSNEQFF
>TRBV7-9|.|TRBJ1-1
CASSPGQGASTEAFF
>TRBV6-5|.|TRBJ1-6
CASSLQGRLGSPLHF
>TRBV6-2/TRBV6-3|.|TRBJ2-5
CASSYSTSGGFGETQYF
>TRBV27|.|TRBJ1-6
CASSPWGQGKDSPLHF
>TRBV5-1|.|TRBJ2-5
CASSLGTGLPETQYF
>TRBV30|.|TRBJ1-1
CAYSGNTEAFF
>TRBV20-1|.|TRBJ2-7
CSASLLAGGGSYEQYF
>TRBV2|.|TRBJ1-1
CASNLQLLNTEAFF
>TRBV30|.|TRBJ1-6
CAWKRGFLRGRENSPLHF
>TRBV30|.|TRBJ1-6
CAWSGGGSQPLHF
>TRBV3-1/TRBV3-2|.|TRBJ1-3
CATRQRGNFGNTIYF
>TRBV7-2|.|TRBJ1-1
CASSFPGQTNTEAFF
>TRBV5-4|.|TRBJ1-2
CASSFSSGRENGYTF
>TRBV30|.|TRBJ2-3
CAWSVRYTQYF
>TRBV14|.|TRBJ2-5
CASSRDRQETQYF
>TRBV6-6|.|TRBJ2-2
CASSRLSGRAPGELFF
>TRBV6-6|once|TRBJ1-6
CASSSSGQGRSPLHF
>TRBV6-5|.|TRBJ2-7
CASKVGQGIYEQYF
>TRBV19|.|TRBJ2-1
CASSLTSYNEQFF
>TRBV3-1/TRBV3-2|.|TRBJ1-1
CASSPTMRGTEAFF
>TRBV5-1|.|TRBJ1-4
CASSLATGVEKLFF
>TRBV11-3|few|TRBJ1-2
CASSWGGGDPYGYTF
>TRBV6-5|.|TRBJ2-7
CASWGQVLFSYEQYF
>TRBV18|.|TRBJ2-2
CASSPGVNLNGELFF
>TRBV6-4|.|TRBJ2-3
CASSPGLAGGPVADTQYF
>TRBV25-1|.|TRBJ1-5
CASSVSSNQPQHF
>TRBV10-2|.|TRBJ2-2
CASRWRGRATGELFF
>TRBV5-8|.|TRBJ2-6
CASSLVYSGANVLTF
>TRBV9|.|TRBJ2-3
CASSGILAVSTDTQYF
>TRBV3-1/TRBV3-2|.|TRBJ2-2
CASRGRANTGELFF
>TRBV7-2|.|TRBJ2-5
CASSLADPHTGRTQYF
>TRBV7-2|.|TRBJ2-3
CASSPPGLAPNTQYF
>TRBV24-1|.|TRBJ1-2
CALVNRDRVYGYTF
>TRBV7-9|.|TRBJ1-6
CASSLEGLGNSPLHF
>TRBV6-5|once|TRBJ1-1
CASSYGTGWDTEAFF
>TRBV5-1|.|TRBJ2-2
CASSRGQVYTGELFF
>TRBV5-1|.|TRBJ1-5
CASRPGHGGQPQHF
>TRBV24-1|.|TRBJ1-5
CATSPAGGDQPQHF
>TRBV27|.|TRBJ2-3
CASSRGLAGFTDTQYF
>TRBV5-1|.|TRBJ2-3
CASSLTPVTGGVGSTSDTQYF
>TRBV7-9|.|TRBJ2-7
CASTRGQGYEQYF
>TRBV6-5|.|TRBJ2-7
CASSYSGGGEYEQYF
>TRBV4-2|.|TRBJ2-1
CASSQDVGGGPLIYNEQFF
>TRBV12-3/TRBV12-4|few|TRBJ1-2
CASSTDRGYGYTF
>TRBV7-3|.|TRBJ2-2
CASSLGPTGELFF